The clone carrying this T cell receptor (beta chain) occurred a few times. This record comes from a study of PD-L1 blockade in urothelial cancer. Whole-study context: Analyzed time points were 3 weeks (second dose) and 6 weeks after therapy began.

The assay was immunoSEQ multiplex PCR, and TCRdb's table has in-frame clones only and misses some. The sample carries tens of thousands of clones, approximately 75% recorded once. Described time point: pretreatment peripheral blood. All patients handed over anywhere from 1 to 8 samples, pretreatment and on-treatment. CDR1 and CDR2 (germline): SGHRS, YFSETQ. Trimming cost V 4 bases and J 6 bases, with 17 bases left between them. There are 15 residues in the CDR3. The sequenced sample was PBMCs, obtained around atezolizumab (anti-PD-L1) treatment. The sequence was collected from a man in his 70s with urothelial cancer. V gene TRBV5-1 combines with J gene TRBJ1-5; D unresolved. CDR3 coding DNA: TGCGCCAGCAGCAGGAGTGGCCTACGGGGTCAGCCCCAGCATTTT. This encodes CASSRSGLRGQPQHF.